These 27 T cell receptor beta chains came from one sample sequenced in a study of blood T cells in healthy people across ages. With a J-beta primer mix and a sample-barcoded 5' primer, a second PCR ran 7 to 11 cycles. TCRdb called the 5' RACE reads again in MiXCR, with one record for every CDR3 protein. The table shows 890,000 or so distinct CDR3 sequences, with less than 80% occurring only once. Sequenced input: blood. The receptor set was obtained from a young man in good health.

The rearrangement uses TRBV28 and TRBJ2-6; TRBD2 is a possible D gene (6 bases). Germline CDR1 MDHEN, CDR2 SYDVKM. This CDR3 comprises 16 residues. V lost 5 bases to trimming and J lost 4 bases, with 15 bases between them. The CDR3 DNA is TGTGCCAGCAGTGCCATGCCAGGGAGGGGGGCCAACGTCCTGACTTTC. It codes for CASSAMPGRGANVLTF. The whole variable domain, filled in from reference TRBV28 and TRBJ2-6, reads DVKVTQSSRYLVKRTGEKVFLECVQDMDHENMFWYRQDPGLGLRLIYFSYDVKMKEKGDIPEGYSVSREKKERFSLILESASTNQTSMYLCASSAMPGRGANVLTFGAGSRLTVL.

The V gene is TRBV28, the J gene TRBJ2-7; maybe TRBD1 (6 bases). In germline, CDR1 is MDHEN, CDR2 SYDVKM. V was clipped by 4 bases and J by 1 base, with 14 bases between them. The CDR3 extends over 15 amino acids. The CDR3 DNA reads as TGTGCCAGCAGTTCAACCTCCACAGGGTCCTACGAGCAGTACTTC. Protein: CASSSTSTGSYEQYF.

This clonotype appeared once. V and J are TRBV6-5 and TRBJ2-1; TRBD2 matches 10 bases. Germline V CDR1 and CDR2: MNHEY, SVGAGI. J was trimmed by 7 bases and V by 2 bases; bases with no gene match: 14. CDR3 length equals 18 residues. In nucleotides, the CDR3 is TGTGCCAGCAGTTACCGAGCGGGAGGGCAGGTTTTTAGGAATGAGCAGTTCTTC. Its protein is CASSYRAGGQVFRNEQFF.

This clonotype was detected a few times. The chain employs TRBV7-2 and TRBJ2-3; D remains unclear. Per germline, CDR1 SGHTA and CDR2 FQGNSA. The CDR3 extends over 13 amino acids. The V gene lost 5 bases and the J gene lost 4 bases, with 10 bases spanning the gap. CDR3: CASSQVRSDTQYF. The CDR3 coding sequence is TGTGCCAGCAGCCAGGTTCGTTCAGATACGCAGTATTTT.

This clonotype was seen a handful of times. The chain employs TRBV4-2 and TRBJ1-2, with D uncertain. The CDR3 loop spans 13 amino acids. Germline-derived CDR1 and CDR2 are LGHNA and YNFKEQ. The V end was cut by 1 base, the J end by 6 bases, with 9 bases between. CDR3 protein: CASSQALPDGYTF. DNA of the CDR3: TGTGCCAGCAGCCAAGCCCTGCCAGATGGCTACACCTTC.

V gene TRBV20-1 combines with J gene TRBJ2-7; the D gene could be TRBD1 or TRBD2 (5 bases each). V gave up 1 base and J gave up 3 bases, with 13 bases separating them. The CDR3 spans 14 residues. Germline V gives CDR1 DFQATT, CDR2 SNEGSKA (reference sequence). CDR3 sequence: CSARVRQRGYEQYF. The CDR3 DNA is TGCAGTGCTAGAGTCCGACAGAGGGGCTACGAGCAGTACTTC.

Here the CDR3 DNA reads TGTGCCAGCAGCCAAATGGCCCCCGGACAGTCAACTAATGAAAAACTGTTTTTT. This gives the protein CASSQMAPGQSTNEKLFF. V gene TRBV4-2 combines with J gene TRBJ1-4, with D perhaps matching TRBD1 (6 bases). The germline gives CDR1 LGHNA, CDR2 YNFKEQ. This CDR3 contains 18 residues. Trimming stripped 2 bases from V and 0 bases from J, with 16 bases between.

Only a few counts were recorded for this clonotype. The chain employs TRBV7-6 and TRBJ2-1; D call uncertain. The V gene's germline CDR1 is SGHVS and CDR2 FNYEAQ. This CDR3 has 14 residues. Deletions cut 5 bases from V and 8 bases from J, with 16 bases between. The CDR3 nucleotides are TGTGCCAGCAGCCTCGATTCGGGTGGAGATGAGCAGTTCTTC. Its translation: CASSLDSGGDEQFF.

The chain recombines TRBV6-6 with TRBJ2-5, with 9 positions matching TRBD1. Looked up from germline, CDR1 is MNHNY and CDR2 is SVGAGI (reference sequence). V shed 2 bases, J shed 2 bases, and the junction held 6 bases outside the gene matches. This CDR3 is built from 16 residues. CDR3: CASSYPGQGGQETQYF. CDR3 DNA: TGTGCCAGCAGTTACCCGGGACAGGGAGGGCAAGAGACCCAGTACTTC.

The chain uses TRBV24-1 and TRBJ2-3; D not resolved. Trimming removed 0 bases from V and 6 bases from J, with 6 bases in between. Germline assignment: CDR1 KGHDR and CDR2 SFDVKD. This CDR3 spans 13 amino acids. CDR3 coding DNA: TGTGCCACCAGTGATTTGGGTGTGGATACGCAGTATTTT. Amino acids: CATSDLGVDTQYF.

This clonotype was detected only a few times. V and J are TRBV4-3 and TRBJ2-4; TRBD1 aligns across 9 bases. The CDR3 has 15 amino acids. With 6 bases clipped from V and 1 base from J, the junction kept 4 bases outside the gene matches. Germline CDR1 reads LGHNA; CDR2 reads YSLEER. CDR3 nucleotides: TGCGCCAGCAGTAGGGACAGGGAGGCCAAAAACATTCAGTACTTC. Amino acids: CASSRDREAKNIQYF.

In this sample, this clonotype turned up a few times. This chain uses TRBV7-9 with TRBJ1-6; D gene unclear. V dropped 2 bases and J dropped 1 base, with 9 bases sitting between them. This CDR3 contains 16 residues. Looked up from germline, CDR1 is SEHNR and CDR2 is FQNEAQ (reference sequence). In DNA form, the CDR3 reads TGTGCCAGCAGCTTAACCAGGAATTCCTATAATTCACCCCTCCACTTT. Protein: CASSLTRNSYNSPLHF.

This clonotype was recorded at least ten times. The rearrangement links TRBV12-3 or TRBV12-4 to TRBJ1-1; unclear D gene. CDR3 length: 11 residues. The V end was cut by 6 bases, the J end by 2 bases, with 4 bases between. CDR3 in amino acids: CASRLNTEAFF. The CDR3 coding sequence is TGTGCCAGCAGACTCAACACTGAAGCTTTCTTT.

This clonotype was found once. One base away lies a much larger clone, so this may be a sequencing read error. V gene TRBV15 combines with J gene TRBJ2-3, with 7 bases matching TRBD2. This CDR3 contains 14 residues. CDR1 is LNHNV, CDR2 YYDKDF, per germline (reference sequence). The CDR3: CTTSRGLGGDTQYF. The CDR3 nucleotides are TGTACCACCAGCAGAGGATTGGGGGGGGACACGCAGTATTTT. The whole variable domain, remainder taken from reference TRBV15 and TRBJ2-3, is DAMVIQNPRYQVTQFGKPVTLSCSQTLNHNVMYWYQQKSSQAPKLLFHYYDKDFNNEADTPDNFQSRRPNTSFCFLDIRSPGLGDTAMYLCTTSRGLGGDTQYFGPGTRLTVL.

The chain combines TRBV6-2 or TRBV6-3 with TRBJ1-2; a possible D gene is TRBD1 (6 bases). The germline V gene has CDR1 MNHEY and CDR2 SVGEGT. There are 15 residues in the CDR3. Trimming removed 4 bases at V and 6 bases at J, with 18 bases between. CDR3 in amino acids: CASSFTGTTPHGYTF. The DNA of the CDR3 is TGTGCCAGCAGTTTCACCGGGACAACGCCCCATGGCTACACCTTC.

The chain employs TRBV18 and TRBJ2-5; D is undetermined. Between the trimmed V and J ends, which lost 0 bases and 4 bases, there was a span of 9 bases. The germline gives CDR1 KGHSH, CDR2 LQKENI. The CDR3 runs 14 residues. The CDR3 is CASSPPNLGETQYF. CDR3 nucleotide sequence: TGTGCCAGCTCACCACCGAACCTGGGAGAGACCCAGTACTTC. Based on the CDR3 plus reference TRBV18 and TRBJ2-5, the full variable domain is NAGVMQNPRHLVRRRGQEARLRCSPMKGHSHVYWYRQLPEEGLKFMVYLQKENIIDESGMPKERFSAEFPKEGPSILRIQQVVRGDSAAYFCASSPPNLGETQYFGPGTRLLVL.

The V gene is TRBV6-2 or TRBV6-3, the J gene TRBJ1-1; D gene unclear. The CDR3 runs to 16 residues. Germline CDR1 is MNHEY and CDR2 is SVGEGT. The V gene lost 4 bases and the J gene lost 2 bases, with 17 bases spanning the gap. CDR3 sequence reads: CASSLEVPTGNTEAFF. The CDR3 DNA reads TGTGCCAGCAGTTTGGAAGTTCCGACGGGAAACACTGAAGCTTTCTTT.

The rearrangement uses TRBV6-2 or TRBV6-3 and TRBJ2-1; a possible D gene is TRBD1 (5 bases). Germline-derived CDR1 and CDR2 are MNHEY and SVGEGT. This CDR3 has 15 residues. The V end lost 7 bases, the J end lost 3 bases, and 16 bases lay between the germline ends. CDR3: CASTDGQDNYNEQFF. CDR3 coding DNA: TGTGCCAGCACCGACGGGCAGGACAACTACAATGAGCAGTTCTTC.

This rearrangement joins TRBV10-3 to TRBJ2-1, with TRBD2 matching over 7 bases. From germline, CDR1 is ENHRY and CDR2 SYGVKD. Trimming removed 0 bases from V and 5 bases from J; junction bases left unmatched: 7. The CDR3 extends over 16 amino acids. CDR3 DNA: TGTGCCATCAGTGAGTCGAAAGGGGACTACCACAATGAGCAGTTCTTC. Encoded protein: CAISESKGDYHNEQFF.

The rearrangement joins TRBV28 to TRBJ1-2; no definite D call. The length of the CDR3 is 11 residues. CDR1 and CDR2 from the germline V gene are MDHEN and SYDVKM. The ends were cut back, 6 bases at V and 8 bases at J, with 10 bases in the middle. CDR3 coding DNA: TGTGCCAGCAGCCGACAAAGGGGCTACACCTTC. It specifies CASSRQRGYTF.

The CDR3 sequence is CASSIETGKYNEQFF. CDR3 nucleotides: TGTGCCAGTAGTATAGAAACAGGGAAATACAATGAGCAGTTCTTC. The chain joins TRBV19 to TRBJ2-1, with D tentatively TRBD1 (6 bases). CDR3 length: 15 residues. Trimming removed 0 bases from V and 4 bases from J, with 10 bases in between. Germline V gives CDR1 LNHDA, CDR2 SQIVND (reference sequence). Variable domain in full (rest from reference TRBV19 and TRBJ2-1): DGGITQSPKYLFRKEGQNVTLSCEQNLNHDAMYWYRQDPGQGLRLIYYSQIVNDFQKGDIAEGYSVSREKKESFPLTVTSAQKNPTAFYLCASSIETGKYNEQFFGPGTRLTVL.

This rearrangement joins TRBV7-3 to TRBJ2-3; TRBD2 aligns across 8 bases. CDR1 is SGHTA, CDR2 FQGTGA, per germline. V was clipped by 3 bases and J by 3 bases; unmatched bases: 5. This CDR3 has 15 amino acids. The CDR3 DNA reads TGTGCCAGCAGCTTTGACGGGGGGGCTACAGATACGCAGTATTTT. Translation: CASSFDGGATDTQYF.

As DNA, the CDR3 is TGTGCCAGCAGTGAGTCAGCGGGGGGGCCCTACGAGCAGTACTTC. This codes for CASSESAGGPYEQYF. This chain links TRBV2 with TRBJ2-7; 10 positions agree with TRBD2. Looked up from germline, CDR1 is SNHLY and CDR2 is FYNNEI. The CDR3 is 15 residues long. V gave up 3 bases and J gave up 2 bases; unmatched junction bases: 4.

The V and J genes are TRBV29-1 and TRBJ2-7; D is perhaps TRBD1 (6 bases). The V end lost 5 bases, the J end lost 0 bases, and 11 bases lay between the germline ends. Per the germline V gene, CDR1 is SQVTM and CDR2 is ANQGSEA. The CDR3 totals 13 residues. CDR3 residues: CSVRRTDSYEQYF. For the CDR3, the DNA is TGCAGCGTTCGGAGGACAGACTCCTACGAGCAGTACTTC.

The chain has TRBV29-1 and TRBJ2-1, with 10 positions matching TRBD1. The J call is uncertain, as TRBJ2-7 better fits the DNA end. The CDR3 contains 16 residues. CDR1 SQVTM and CDR2 ANQGSEA come from the germline V gene. CDR3 DNA sequence: TGCAGCGTTGAAGGGGGACAGGGGCCCTCCTACAATGAGCAGTACTTC. Translating it yields CSVEGGQGPSYNEQYF.

V gene TRBV27 combines with J gene TRBJ1-5, with 9 bases that match TRBD1. The CDR3 contains 16 residues. V lost 1 base and J lost 2; bases outside the gene matches: 3. Germline values: CDR1 MNHEY, CDR2 SMNVEV (reference sequence). This CDR3 reads CASSLYGDRGNQPQHF. The CDR3 DNA reads as TGTGCCAGCAGTTTATATGGGGACAGGGGCAATCAGCCCCAGCATTTT.

The rearrangement uses TRBV29-1 and TRBJ1-1; D is possibly TRBD1 (5 bases). Germline V lookup: CDR1 SQVTM, CDR2 ANQGSEA. The CDR3 loop spans 11 amino acids. V was cut by 6 bases and J by 4 bases, with 9 bases left in between. CDR3 in DNA: TGCAGCGTCAAGAGGGGCACTGAAGCTTTCTTT. Its protein is CSVKRGTEAFF.